A single sample is the source of the 9 T cell receptor beta chains below, sequenced in a study of T cells in Graves' hyperthyroidism and ophthalmopathy. Amplification of TCR beta CDR3 regions used RNA as the template. During a first-round RT-PCR of the TCR CDR3, the HTBI primer set was used. Via MiXCR, TCRdb re-called the multiplex PCR reads, giving one row per CDR3 protein. There are roughly 530,000 distinct CDR3 sequences in the sample; about 15% occur only once, and roughly 15% lies in the top ten. Sequencing was done on a sample of blood. The source is a woman between 18 and 30 years old with Graves' ophthalmopathy.

V gene TRBV15 combines with J gene TRBJ1-4; no firm D call. This CDR3 region has 14 residues. V was cut by 5 bases and J by 6 bases, with 13 bases left in between. Germline assignment: CDR1 LNHNV and CDR2 YYDKDF (reference sequence). CDR3 protein: CATSRPGRYEKLFF. The CDR3 nucleotides are TGTGCCACCAGCCGACCCGGACGGTATGAAAAACTGTTTTTT.

This clonotype came up a few times. This chain uses TRBV7-9 with TRBJ1-5, with TRBD1 matching over 9 bases. With 1 base clipped from V and 2 bases from J, the junction kept 3 bases outside the gene matches. Germline lookup yields CDR1 SEHNR and CDR2 FQNEAQ (reference sequence). This CDR3 spans 16 amino acids. CDR3 region: CASSLGDRAGNQPQHF. The CDR3 DNA is TGTGCCAGCAGCTTAGGGGACAGGGCGGGCAATCAGCCCCAGCATTTT.

Comment on this clonotype: One base away lies a much larger clone, so this may be a sequencing read error. The V and J genes are TRBV3-1 and TRBJ1-1, with D perhaps matching TRBD1 (6 bases). The CDR3 totals 12 residues. Germline assignment: CDR1 LGHDT and CDR2 YNNKEL (reference sequence). CDR3 sequence reads: CASSGQNSEAFF. The CDR3 region has the DNA TGTGCCAGCAGCGGACAGAACTCTGAAGCTTTCTTT.

V and J are TRBV29-1 and TRBJ2-1; tentatively, D is TRBD1 (5 bases). Trimming pared 6 bases from V and 5 bases from J, leaving 14 bases between. Germline CDR1 and CDR2: SQVTM and ANQGSEA. The CDR3 has 13 amino acids. The DNA of the CDR3 is TGCAGCGTGGATACCACAGGAAACAATGAGCAGTTCTTC. Translation gives CSVDTTGNNEQFF.

This clonotype was seen a handful of times. The chain joins TRBV9 to TRBJ1-1; D remains ambiguous. V was cut by 2 bases and J by 5 bases, with 13 bases left in between. From germline, CDR1 is SGDLS and CDR2 YYNGEE. The CDR3 is made up of 14 amino acids. The CDR3 here is CASSVSSWVTEAFF. The CDR3 DNA sequence: TGTGCCAGCAGCGTCTCCAGTTGGGTTACTGAAGCTTTCTTT.

In this sample, this clonotype turned up many times. V and J are TRBV7-2 and TRBJ2-5; TRBD1 matches at 11 bases. V dropped 4 bases and J dropped 7; count of bases not matched to a gene: 2. Germline values: CDR1 SGHTA, CDR2 FQGNSA. The CDR3 contains 13 residues. CDR3 region: CASSYGTGGTQYF. CDR3 coding DNA: TGTGCCAGCAGCTACGGGACAGGGGGGACCCAGTACTTC.

The table lists this clonotype with a few counts. The gene calls are TRBV5-1 and TRBJ2-7, with TRBD1 matching over 9 bases. The CDR3 has 16 amino acids. V gave up 4 bases and J gave up 0 bases; unmatched junction bases: 8. In germline, CDR1 is SGHRS, CDR2 YFSETQ. Here the CDR3 DNA reads TGCGCCAGCAGCGCCGGACAGGGGATAAACTCCTACGAGCAGTACTTC. Translating it yields CASSAGQGINSYEQYF.

The gene calls are TRBV19 and TRBJ1-1; D gene ambiguous. The CDR3 runs to 16 residues. V lost 5 bases and J lost 1, with 17 bases in between. CDR1 and CDR2 from the germline V gene are LNHDA and SQIVND (reference sequence). As DNA, the CDR3 is TGTGCCAGTAGTGTAAATATTCAACAAGGGAACACTGAAGCTTTCTTT. Residues: CASSVNIQQGNTEAFF.

This clonotype was observed at least ten times. The CDR3 spells CASSETSGNTIYF. CDR3 in DNA: TGTGCCAGCAGTGAAACCTCTGGAAACACCATATATTTT. The rearrangement uses TRBV2 and TRBJ1-3; D gene uncertain. V lost 2 bases and J 0 bases, leaving 2 bases between the germline ends. Germline-derived CDR1 and CDR2 are SNHLY and FYNNEI. CDR3 length: 13 amino acids.